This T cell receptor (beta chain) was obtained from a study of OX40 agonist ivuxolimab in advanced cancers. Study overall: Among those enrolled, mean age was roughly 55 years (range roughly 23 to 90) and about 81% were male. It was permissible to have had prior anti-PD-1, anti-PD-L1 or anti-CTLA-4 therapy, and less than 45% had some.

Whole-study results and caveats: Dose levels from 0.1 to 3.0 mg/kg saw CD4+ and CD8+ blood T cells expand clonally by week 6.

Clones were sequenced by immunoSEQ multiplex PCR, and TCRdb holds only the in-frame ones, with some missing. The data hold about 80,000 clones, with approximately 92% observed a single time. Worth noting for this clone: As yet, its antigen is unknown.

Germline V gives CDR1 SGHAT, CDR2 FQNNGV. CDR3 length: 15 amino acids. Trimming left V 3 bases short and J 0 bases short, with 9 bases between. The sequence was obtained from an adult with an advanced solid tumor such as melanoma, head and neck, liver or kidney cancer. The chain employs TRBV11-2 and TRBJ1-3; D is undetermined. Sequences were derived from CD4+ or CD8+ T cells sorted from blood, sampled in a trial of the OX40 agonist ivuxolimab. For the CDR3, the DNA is TGTGCCAGCAGCTTGGGGATAAACTCTGGAAACACCATATATTTT. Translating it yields CASSLGINSGNTIYF.